These T cell receptor beta chains were read from a single sample in a study of blood T cell repertoires in COVID-19. Sequencing was performed with immunoSEQ multiplex PCR; in TCRdb, only in-frame clones are kept and a portion is missing. The repertoire consists of some 130,000 clones, with about nine tenths occurring once and the leading ten covering 3.5% to 5%. Sequencing input: peripheral blood. The receptors were sampled from a man between 60 and 75 years old with COVID-19, enrolled during active disease. Both conserved end residues are part of each CDR3. The D gene is left open where the match is weak. Rows may omit the clone size; those that give it use once, few, many or a size class.

cdr3_aa: CASSQGRGRAPQGQETQYF
cdr3_nt: TGTGCCAGCAGCCAAGGTCGGGGGAGGGCCCCCCAAGGTCAAGAGACCCAGTACTTC
v_call: TRBV7-3
clone_size: once
j_call: TRBJ2-5
cdr3_length: 19
d_call: TRBD2

cdr3_aa: CASSPDRERSPLHF
cdr3_nt: TGTGCCAGCTCACCAGACAGGGAGAGGTCACCCCTCCACTTT
v_call: TRBV18
clone_size: NA
j_call: TRBJ1-6
cdr3_length: 14
d_call: TRBD1

cdr3_aa: CASSGLAGVIYEQYF
cdr3_nt: TGTGCCAGCAGTGGTTTAGCGGGAGTCATCTACGAGCAGTACTTC
v_call: TRBV2
clone_size: NA
j_call: TRBJ2-7
cdr3_length: 15
d_call: TRBD2

cdr3_aa: CASSSPSGSKETQYF
cdr3_nt: TGTGCCAGCAGTTCACCTAGCGGGAGCAAAGAGACCCAGTACTTC
v_call: TRBV27
clone_size: NA
j_call: TRBJ2-5
cdr3_length: 15
d_call: TRBD2

cdr3_aa: CASSSTGYSYEQYF
cdr3_nt: TGTGCCAGCAGTTCTACCGGGTACTCCTACGAGCAGTACTTC
v_call: TRBV6-5
clone_size: NA
j_call: TRBJ2-7
cdr3_length: 14
d_call: NA

cdr3_aa: CSVERTGDGDEQFF
cdr3_nt: TGCAGCGTTGAAAGGACAGGCGACGGGGATGAGCAGTTCTTC
v_call: TRBV29-1
clone_size: NA
j_call: TRBJ2-1
cdr3_length: 14
d_call: TRBD1

cdr3_aa: CASSPRPGQGYNEQFF
cdr3_nt: TGTGCCAGCAGCCCTCGCCCGGGACAGGGCTACAATGAGCAGTTCTTC
v_call: TRBV4-2
clone_size: NA
j_call: TRBJ2-1
cdr3_length: 16
d_call: TRBD1

cdr3_aa: CASSHPITDTQYF
cdr3_nt: TGTGCCAGCAGCCACCCTATCACAGATACGCAGTATTTT
v_call: TRBV3-1/TRBV3-2
clone_size: NA
j_call: TRBJ2-3
cdr3_length: 13
d_call: NA

cdr3_aa: CASSSTADTQYF
cdr3_nt: TGTGCCAGTAGTTCGACAGCGGATACGCAGTATTTT
v_call: TRBV19
clone_size: NA
j_call: TRBJ2-3
cdr3_length: 12
d_call: NA

cdr3_aa: CASSQGTLNYGYTF
cdr3_nt: TGTGCCAGCAGCCAAGGGACACTGAACTATGGCTACACCTTC
v_call: TRBV5-6
clone_size: NA
j_call: TRBJ1-2
cdr3_length: 14
d_call: NA

cdr3_aa: CAWSVPGNTEAFF
cdr3_nt: TGTGCCTGGAGTGTACCCGGGAACACTGAAGCTTTCTTT
v_call: TRBV30
clone_size: once
j_call: TRBJ1-1
cdr3_length: 13
d_call: NA

cdr3_aa: CASTGGSSYEQYF
cdr3_nt: TGTGCCAGCACGGGCGGGAGCTCCTACGAGCAGTACTTC
v_call: TRBV12-3/TRBV12-4
clone_size: NA
j_call: TRBJ2-7
cdr3_length: 13
d_call: TRBD2

cdr3_aa: CASSMTSGDTYEQYF
cdr3_nt: TGTGCCAGCAGCATGACTAGCGGGGATACCTACGAGCAGTACTTC
v_call: TRBV7-2
clone_size: NA
j_call: TRBJ2-7
cdr3_length: 15
d_call: TRBD2

cdr3_aa: CASSVDSSYNSPLHF
cdr3_nt: TGTGCCAGTAGTGTGGACAGTAGCTATAATTCACCCCTCCACTTT
v_call: TRBV19
clone_size: NA
j_call: TRBJ1-6
cdr3_length: 15
d_call: NA

cdr3_aa: CASSIGTGESEQYF
cdr3_nt: TGTGCCAGCAGCATCGGGACGGGAGAAAGCGAGCAGTACTTC
v_call: TRBV11-3
clone_size: NA
j_call: TRBJ2-7
cdr3_length: 14
d_call: NA

cdr3_aa: CASRAPGDKEKLFF
cdr3_nt: TGTGCCAGCAGAGCCCCAGGGGACAAGGAAAAACTGTTTTTT
v_call: TRBV2
clone_size: NA
j_call: TRBJ1-4
cdr3_length: 14
d_call: NA

cdr3_aa: CASSLQARQGPYEQFF
cdr3_nt: TGTGCCAGCAGCCTACAGGCCCGACAGGGACCATATGAGCAGTTCTTC
v_call: TRBV6-2/TRBV6-3
clone_size: NA
j_call: TRBJ2-1
cdr3_length: 16
d_call: TRBD1

cdr3_aa: CASSQAPRGGSSTGELFF
cdr3_nt: TGCGCCAGCAGCCAAGCCCCCCGGGGTGGGAGCTCCACCGGGGAGCTGTTTTTT
v_call: TRBV4-1
clone_size: NA
j_call: TRBJ2-2
cdr3_length: 18
d_call: NA

cdr3_aa: CAWIVIEGAAFF
cdr3_nt: TGTGCCTGGATAGTTATAGAGGGGGCCGCTTTCTTT
v_call: TRBV30
clone_size: NA
j_call: TRBJ1-1
cdr3_length: 12
d_call: TRBD1

cdr3_aa: CASRTLGDNSYEQYF
cdr3_nt: TGTGCCAGTAGGACCTTGGGGGACAACTCCTACGAGCAGTACTTC
v_call: TRBV19
clone_size: NA
j_call: TRBJ2-7
cdr3_length: 15
d_call: NA

cdr3_aa: CASSPQGGFGYTF
cdr3_nt: TGTGCCAGCAGCCCCCAGGGAGGTTTCGGCTACACCTTC
v_call: TRBV7-9
clone_size: NA
j_call: TRBJ1-2
cdr3_length: 13
d_call: NA

cdr3_aa: CATKEVHEQYF
cdr3_nt: TGTGCCACCAAGGAGGTCCACGAGCAGTACTTC
v_call: TRBV2
clone_size: NA
j_call: TRBJ2-7
cdr3_length: 11
d_call: NA

cdr3_aa: CASSLIAGGTDTQYF
cdr3_nt: TGTGCCAGCAGCCTTATAGCGGGAGGGACAGATACGCAGTATTTT
v_call: TRBV4-2
clone_size: NA
j_call: TRBJ2-3
cdr3_length: 15
d_call: TRBD2

cdr3_aa: CASSPAGDTGELFF
cdr3_nt: TGTGCCAGCAGTCCCGCCGGGGACACCGGGGAGCTGTTTTTT
v_call: TRBV27
clone_size: NA
j_call: TRBJ2-2
cdr3_length: 14
d_call: NA

cdr3_aa: CASSDRDEKLFF
cdr3_nt: TGTGCCAGCAGTGACAGGGATGAAAAACTGTTTTTT
v_call: TRBV2
clone_size: NA
j_call: TRBJ1-4
cdr3_length: 12
d_call: NA

cdr3_aa: CASSSPTGTYNEQFF
cdr3_nt: TGTGCCAGCAGCTCCCCGACGGGAACCTACAATGAGCAGTTCTTC
v_call: TRBV7-9
clone_size: once
j_call: TRBJ2-1
cdr3_length: 15
d_call: NA

cdr3_aa: CASSPSGTSRPYF
cdr3_nt: TGTGCCAGCAGCCCCTCCGGGACTAGCAGGCCGTACTTC
v_call: TRBV11-3
clone_size: NA
j_call: TRBJ2-7
cdr3_length: 13
d_call: TRBD2

cdr3_aa: CASSPLSEETGSPLHF
cdr3_nt: TGTGCCAGCAGCCCCCTGTCGGAGGAGACAGGGTCACCCCTCCACTTT
v_call: TRBV28
clone_size: NA
j_call: TRBJ1-6
cdr3_length: 16
d_call: TRBD1

cdr3_aa: CASSPLAGHYEQYF
cdr3_nt: TGTGCCAGCAGCCCCCTAGCGGGACACTACGAGCAGTACTTC
v_call: TRBV21-1
clone_size: NA
j_call: TRBJ2-7
cdr3_length: 14
d_call: NA

cdr3_aa: CASSIPTGPYGYTF
cdr3_nt: TGTGCCAGTAGTATACCGACAGGTCCCTATGGCTACACCTTC
v_call: TRBV19
clone_size: NA
j_call: TRBJ1-2
cdr3_length: 14
d_call: NA

cdr3_aa: CAISELQGNYGYTF
cdr3_nt: TGTGCCATCAGTGAGTTGCAGGGGAACTATGGCTACACCTTC
v_call: TRBV10-3
clone_size: NA
j_call: TRBJ1-2
cdr3_length: 14
d_call: NA